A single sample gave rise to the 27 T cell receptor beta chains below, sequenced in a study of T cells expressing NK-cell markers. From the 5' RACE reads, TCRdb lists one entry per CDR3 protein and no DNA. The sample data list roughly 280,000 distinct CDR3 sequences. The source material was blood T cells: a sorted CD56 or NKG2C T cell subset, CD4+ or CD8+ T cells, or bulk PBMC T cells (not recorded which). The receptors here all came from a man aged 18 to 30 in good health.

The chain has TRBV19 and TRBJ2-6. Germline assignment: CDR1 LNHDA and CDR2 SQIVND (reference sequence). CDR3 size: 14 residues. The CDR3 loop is CATRKDSGANVLTF.

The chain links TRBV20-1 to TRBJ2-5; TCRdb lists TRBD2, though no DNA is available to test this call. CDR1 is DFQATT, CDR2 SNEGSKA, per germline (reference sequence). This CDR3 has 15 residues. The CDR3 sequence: CSASWAQTNQETQYF.

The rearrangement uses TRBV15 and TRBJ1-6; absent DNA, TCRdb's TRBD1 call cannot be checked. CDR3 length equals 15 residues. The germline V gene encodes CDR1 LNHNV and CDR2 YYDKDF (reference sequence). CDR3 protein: CATSPRQGRNSPLHF.

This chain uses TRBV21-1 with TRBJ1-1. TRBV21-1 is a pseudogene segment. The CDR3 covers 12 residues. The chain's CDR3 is CASRSGDTEAFF.

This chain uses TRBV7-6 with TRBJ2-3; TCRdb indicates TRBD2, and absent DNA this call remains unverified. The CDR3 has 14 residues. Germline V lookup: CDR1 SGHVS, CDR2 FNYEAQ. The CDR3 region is CASSGGPLTDTQYF.

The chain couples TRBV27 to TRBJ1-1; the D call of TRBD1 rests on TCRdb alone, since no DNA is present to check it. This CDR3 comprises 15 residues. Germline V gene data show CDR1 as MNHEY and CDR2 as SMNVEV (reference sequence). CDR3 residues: CASSPTPGGGAEAFF.

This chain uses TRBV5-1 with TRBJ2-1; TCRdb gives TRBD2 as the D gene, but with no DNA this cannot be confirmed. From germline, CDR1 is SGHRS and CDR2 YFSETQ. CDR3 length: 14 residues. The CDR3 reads CASSLEGTKVEQFF.

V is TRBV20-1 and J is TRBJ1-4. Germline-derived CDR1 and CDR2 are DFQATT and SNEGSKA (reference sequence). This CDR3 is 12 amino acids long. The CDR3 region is CSARHIREKLFF.

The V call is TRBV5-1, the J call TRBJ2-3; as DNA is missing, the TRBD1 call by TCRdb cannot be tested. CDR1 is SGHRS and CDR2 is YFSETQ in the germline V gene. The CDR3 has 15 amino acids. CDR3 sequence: CASSLGQGVSDTQYF.

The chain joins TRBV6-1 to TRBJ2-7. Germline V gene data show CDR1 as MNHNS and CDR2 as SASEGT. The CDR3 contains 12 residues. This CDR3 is CASSEAGYEQYF.

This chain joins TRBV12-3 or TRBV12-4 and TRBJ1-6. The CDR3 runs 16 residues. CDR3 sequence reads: CASSLSRRVVNSPLHF.

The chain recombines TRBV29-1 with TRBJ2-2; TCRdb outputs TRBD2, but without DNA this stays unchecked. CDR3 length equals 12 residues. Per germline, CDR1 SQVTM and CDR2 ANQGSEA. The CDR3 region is CSVDTRTGELFF.

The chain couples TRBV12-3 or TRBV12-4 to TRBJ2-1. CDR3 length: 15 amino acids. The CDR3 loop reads CASSLGGGPYNEQFF.

CDR3: CATSERRGIEQYF. The chain employs TRBV24-1 and TRBJ2-7; TCRdb calls TRBD1, which cannot be checked without DNA. The CDR3 is 13 amino acids. Germline V lookup: CDR1 KGHDR, CDR2 SFDVKD.

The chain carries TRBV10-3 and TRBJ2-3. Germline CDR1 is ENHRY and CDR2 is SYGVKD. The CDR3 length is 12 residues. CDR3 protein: CAISGVRDTQYF.

Here the CDR3 reads CSVEAWAGRTEYNEQFF. The chain carries TRBV29-1 and TRBJ2-1; TCRdb gives TRBD1 as the D gene, but with no DNA this cannot be confirmed. This CDR3 spans 17 amino acids. Germline loops: CDR1 SQVTM, CDR2 ANQGSEA.

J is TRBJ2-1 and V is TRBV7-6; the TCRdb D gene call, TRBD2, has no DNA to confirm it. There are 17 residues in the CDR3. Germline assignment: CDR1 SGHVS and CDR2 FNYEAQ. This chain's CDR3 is CASSLGATSVYYNEQFF.

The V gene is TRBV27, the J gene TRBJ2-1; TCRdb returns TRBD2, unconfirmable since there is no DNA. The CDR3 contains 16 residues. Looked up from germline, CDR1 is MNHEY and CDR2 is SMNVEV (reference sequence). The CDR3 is CASSLNAGEVHNEQFF.

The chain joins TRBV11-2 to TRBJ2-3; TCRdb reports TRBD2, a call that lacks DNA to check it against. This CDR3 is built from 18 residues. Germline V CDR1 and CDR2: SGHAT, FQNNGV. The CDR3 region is CASSSRAASGSSADTQYF.

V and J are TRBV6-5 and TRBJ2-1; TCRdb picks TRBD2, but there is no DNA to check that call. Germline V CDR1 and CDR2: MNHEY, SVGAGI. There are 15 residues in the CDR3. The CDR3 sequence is CASSLIASAGNEQFF.

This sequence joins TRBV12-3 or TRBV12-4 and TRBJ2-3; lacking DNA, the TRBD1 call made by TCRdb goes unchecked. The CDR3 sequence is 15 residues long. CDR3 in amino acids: CASRPAGVETDTQYF.

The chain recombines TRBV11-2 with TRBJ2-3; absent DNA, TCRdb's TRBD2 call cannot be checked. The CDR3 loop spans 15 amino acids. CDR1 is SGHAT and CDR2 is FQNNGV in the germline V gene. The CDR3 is CASSLGLPGTDTQYF.

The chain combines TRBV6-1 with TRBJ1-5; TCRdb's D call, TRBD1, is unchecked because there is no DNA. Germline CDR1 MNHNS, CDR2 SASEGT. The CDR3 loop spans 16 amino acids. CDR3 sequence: CALGGQGVFLGQPQHF.

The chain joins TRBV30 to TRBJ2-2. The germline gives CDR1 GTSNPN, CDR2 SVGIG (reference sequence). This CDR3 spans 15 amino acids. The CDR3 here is CAWSVSGRDTGELFF.

This CDR3 is CASSEWGELPGLETQYF. The chain carries TRBV25-1 and TRBJ2-5; without DNA, the TCRdb call of TRBD1 cannot be checked. The CDR3 consists of 17 residues. Germline CDR1 is MGHDK and CDR2 is SYGVNS.

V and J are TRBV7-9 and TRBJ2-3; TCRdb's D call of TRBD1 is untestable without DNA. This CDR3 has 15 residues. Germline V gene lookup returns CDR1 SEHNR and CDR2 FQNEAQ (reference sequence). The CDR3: CASSPDRLSTDTQYF.

The CDR3 here is CASSFFDRVNDQPQHF. The chain links TRBV5-6 to TRBJ1-5; TCRdb returns TRBD1, unconfirmable since there is no DNA. The CDR3 sequence is 16 residues long. Germline lookup yields CDR1 SGHDT and CDR2 YYEEEE.